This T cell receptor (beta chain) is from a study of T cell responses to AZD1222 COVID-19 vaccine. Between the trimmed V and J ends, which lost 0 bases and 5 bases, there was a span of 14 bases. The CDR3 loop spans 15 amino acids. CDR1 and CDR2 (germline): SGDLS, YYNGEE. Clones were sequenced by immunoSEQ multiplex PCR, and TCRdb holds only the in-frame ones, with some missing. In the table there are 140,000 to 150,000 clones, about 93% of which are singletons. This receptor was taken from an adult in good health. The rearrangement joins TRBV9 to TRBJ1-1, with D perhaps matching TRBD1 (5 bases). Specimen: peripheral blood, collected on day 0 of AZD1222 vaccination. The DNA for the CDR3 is TGTGCCAGCAGCGTAGGCCCAGACAGTGGAACTGAAGCTTTCTTT. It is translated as CASSVGPDSGTEAFF.